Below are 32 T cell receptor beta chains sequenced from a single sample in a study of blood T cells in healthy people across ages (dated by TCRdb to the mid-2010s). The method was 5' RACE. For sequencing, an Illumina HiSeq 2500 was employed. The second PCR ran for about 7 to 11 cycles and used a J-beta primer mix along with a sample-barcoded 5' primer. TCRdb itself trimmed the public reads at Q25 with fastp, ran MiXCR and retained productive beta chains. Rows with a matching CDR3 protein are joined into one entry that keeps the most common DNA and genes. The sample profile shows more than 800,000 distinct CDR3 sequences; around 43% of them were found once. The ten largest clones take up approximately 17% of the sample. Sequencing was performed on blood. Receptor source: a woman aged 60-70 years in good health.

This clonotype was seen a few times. The CDR3 region has the DNA TGCGCCAGCAGCCACCCGGGACTAGCGGGAGGTGCGCTCTCCTACGAGCAGTACTTC. Translating gives CASSHPGLAGGALSYEQYF. The chain recombines TRBV4-1 with TRBJ2-7; 15 nucleotides match TRBD2. V shed 3 bases and J 0 bases; nucleotides not matched to a gene: 9. The CDR3 has 19 amino acids. Germline lookup yields CDR1 MGHRA and CDR2 YSYEKL.

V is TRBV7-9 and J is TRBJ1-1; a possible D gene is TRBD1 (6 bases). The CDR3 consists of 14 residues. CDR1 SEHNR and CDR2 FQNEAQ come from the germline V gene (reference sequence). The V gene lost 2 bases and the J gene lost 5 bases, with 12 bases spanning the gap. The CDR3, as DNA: TGTGCCAGCAGCTTATCAGACAGGACAACTGAAGCTTTCTTT. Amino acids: CASSLSDRTTEAFF.

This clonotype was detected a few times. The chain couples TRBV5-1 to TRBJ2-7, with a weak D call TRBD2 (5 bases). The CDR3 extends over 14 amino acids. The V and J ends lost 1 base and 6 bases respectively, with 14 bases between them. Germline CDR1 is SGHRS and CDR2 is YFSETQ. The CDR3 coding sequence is TGCGCCAGCAGCTTGCCGACGGCGGGCGGCGAGCAGTACTTC. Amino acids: CASSLPTAGGEQYF.

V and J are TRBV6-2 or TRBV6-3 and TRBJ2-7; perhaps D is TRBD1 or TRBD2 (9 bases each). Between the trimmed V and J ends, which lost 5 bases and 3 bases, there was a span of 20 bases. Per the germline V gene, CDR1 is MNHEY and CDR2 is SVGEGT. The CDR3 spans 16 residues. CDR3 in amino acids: CASSRQGGTSSYEQYF. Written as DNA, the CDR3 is TGTGCCAGCAGTCGACAGGGGGGGACTAGCAGCTACGAGCAGTACTTC.

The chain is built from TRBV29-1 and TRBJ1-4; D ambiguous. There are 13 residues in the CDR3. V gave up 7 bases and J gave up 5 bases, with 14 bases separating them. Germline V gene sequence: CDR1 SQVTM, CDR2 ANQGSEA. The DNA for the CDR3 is TGCAGCGCCCGGTCCCGAATGAATGAAAAACTGTTTTTT. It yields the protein CSARSRMNEKLFF.

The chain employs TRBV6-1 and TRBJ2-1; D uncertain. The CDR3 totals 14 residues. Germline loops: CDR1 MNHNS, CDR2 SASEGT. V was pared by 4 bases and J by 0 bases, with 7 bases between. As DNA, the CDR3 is TGTGCCAGCAGTGGACGGTTCTCCTACAATGAGCAGTTCTTC. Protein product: CASSGRFSYNEQFF.

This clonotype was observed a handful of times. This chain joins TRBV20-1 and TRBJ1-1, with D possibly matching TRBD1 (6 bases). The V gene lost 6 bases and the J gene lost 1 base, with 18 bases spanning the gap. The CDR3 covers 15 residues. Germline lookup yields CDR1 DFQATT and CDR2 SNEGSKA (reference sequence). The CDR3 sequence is CSAPSQGRSNTEAFF. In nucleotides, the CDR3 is TGCAGTGCCCCCTCCCAGGGGCGGTCGAACACTGAAGCTTTCTTT.

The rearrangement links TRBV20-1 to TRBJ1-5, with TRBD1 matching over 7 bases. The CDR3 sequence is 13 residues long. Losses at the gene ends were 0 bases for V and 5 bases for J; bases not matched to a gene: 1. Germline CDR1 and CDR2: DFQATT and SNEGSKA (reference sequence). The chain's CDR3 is CSAREQGYQPQHF. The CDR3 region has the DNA TGCAGTGCTAGAGAACAGGGGTATCAGCCCCAGCATTTT.

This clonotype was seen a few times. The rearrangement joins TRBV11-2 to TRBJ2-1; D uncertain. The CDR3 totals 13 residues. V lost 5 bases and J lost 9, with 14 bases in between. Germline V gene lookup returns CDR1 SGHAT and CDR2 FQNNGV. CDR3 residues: CASSTPDSIEQFF. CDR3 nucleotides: TGTGCCAGCAGCACCCCTGACTCGATTGAGCAGTTCTTC.

The CDR3 here is CASSSTVFEYGYTF. The CDR3 DNA reads as TGTGCCAGCAGTTCGACGGTATTTGAGTATGGCTACACCTTC. The chain combines TRBV7-9 with TRBJ1-2; D remains unclear. The CDR3 has 14 amino acids. V was trimmed by 6 bases and J by 5 bases, leaving 16 bases between them. From germline, CDR1 is SEHNR and CDR2 FQNEAQ (reference sequence).

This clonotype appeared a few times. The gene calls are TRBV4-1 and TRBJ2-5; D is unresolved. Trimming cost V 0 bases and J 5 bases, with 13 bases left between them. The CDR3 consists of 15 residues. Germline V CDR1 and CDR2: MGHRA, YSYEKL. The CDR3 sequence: CASSQDVSRMETQYF. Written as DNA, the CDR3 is TGCGCCAGCAGCCAAGATGTCTCTAGAATGGAGACCCAGTACTTC.

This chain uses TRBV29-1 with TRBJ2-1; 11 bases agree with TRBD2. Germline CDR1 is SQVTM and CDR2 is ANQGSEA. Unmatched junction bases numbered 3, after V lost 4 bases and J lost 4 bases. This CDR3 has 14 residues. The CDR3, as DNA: TGCAGCGTTGGAGTAGCGGGAGGGTACAATGAGCAGTTCTTC. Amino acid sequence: CSVGVAGGYNEQFF.

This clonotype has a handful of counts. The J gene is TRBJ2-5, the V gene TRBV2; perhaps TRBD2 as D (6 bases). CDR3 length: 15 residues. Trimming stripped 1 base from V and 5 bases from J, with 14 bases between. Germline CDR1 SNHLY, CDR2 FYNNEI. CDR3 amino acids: CASSEGLAAGETQYF. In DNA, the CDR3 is TGTGCCAGCAGTGAAGGATTAGCGGCTGGGGAGACCCAGTACTTC.

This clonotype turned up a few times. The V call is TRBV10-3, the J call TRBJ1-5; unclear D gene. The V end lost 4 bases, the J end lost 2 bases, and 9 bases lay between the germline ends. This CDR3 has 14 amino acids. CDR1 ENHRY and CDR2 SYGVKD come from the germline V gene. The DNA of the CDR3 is TGTGCCATCAGTGTTGGGCAAGGCAATCAGCCCCAGCATTTT. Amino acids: CAISVGQGNQPQHF.

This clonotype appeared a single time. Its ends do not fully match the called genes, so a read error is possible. In DNA form, the CDR3 reads TGTGCCGGCAGCACTTTAATGAGGGAAAAACTGTTTTTT. It encodes CAGSTLMREKLFF. The J gene is TRBJ1-4, the V gene TRBV27; D remains unclear. Germline V gene lookup returns CDR1 MNHEY and CDR2 SMNVEV (reference sequence). CDR3 length: 13 amino acids.

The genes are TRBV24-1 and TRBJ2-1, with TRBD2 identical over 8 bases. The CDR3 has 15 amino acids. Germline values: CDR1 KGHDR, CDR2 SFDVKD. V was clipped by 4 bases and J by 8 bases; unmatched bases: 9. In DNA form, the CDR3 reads TGTGCCACCAGTGACCCGGGACTAGTATTCTATGAGCAGTTCTTC. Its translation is CATSDPGLVFYEQFF.

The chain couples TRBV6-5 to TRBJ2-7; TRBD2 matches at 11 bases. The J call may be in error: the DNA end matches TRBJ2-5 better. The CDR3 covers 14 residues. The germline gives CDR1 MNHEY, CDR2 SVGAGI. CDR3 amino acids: CASSPGLAVGTQYF. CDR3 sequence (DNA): TGTGCCAGCTCTCCGGGACTAGCGGTAGGGACCCAGTACTTC.

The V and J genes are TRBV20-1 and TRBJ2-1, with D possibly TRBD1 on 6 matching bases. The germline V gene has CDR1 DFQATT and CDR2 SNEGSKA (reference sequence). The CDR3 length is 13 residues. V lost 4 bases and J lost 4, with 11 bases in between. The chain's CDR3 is CSATGESYNEQFF. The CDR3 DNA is TGCAGTGCTACAGGGGAATCTTACAATGAGCAGTTCTTC.

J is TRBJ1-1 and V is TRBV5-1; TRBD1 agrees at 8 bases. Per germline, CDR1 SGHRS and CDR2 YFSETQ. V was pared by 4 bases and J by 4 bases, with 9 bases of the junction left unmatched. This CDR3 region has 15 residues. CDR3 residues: CASSRGQGMVTEAFF. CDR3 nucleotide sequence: TGCGCCAGCAGCCGCGGACAGGGAATGGTCACTGAAGCTTTCTTT.

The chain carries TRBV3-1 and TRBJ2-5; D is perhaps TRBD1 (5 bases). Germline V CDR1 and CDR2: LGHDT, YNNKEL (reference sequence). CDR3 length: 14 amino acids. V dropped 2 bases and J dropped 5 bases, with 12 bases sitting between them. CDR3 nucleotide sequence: TGTGCCAGCAGCCAAAACATGGGGCGTGAGACCCAGTACTTC. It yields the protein CASSQNMGRETQYF.

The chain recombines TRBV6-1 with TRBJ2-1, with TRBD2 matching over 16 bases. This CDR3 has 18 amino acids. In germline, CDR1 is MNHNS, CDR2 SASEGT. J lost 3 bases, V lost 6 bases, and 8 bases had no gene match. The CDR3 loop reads CASRPGTSGRADYNEQFF. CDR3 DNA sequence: TGTGCCAGCAGACCCGGGACTAGCGGGAGGGCTGACTACAATGAGCAGTTCTTC.

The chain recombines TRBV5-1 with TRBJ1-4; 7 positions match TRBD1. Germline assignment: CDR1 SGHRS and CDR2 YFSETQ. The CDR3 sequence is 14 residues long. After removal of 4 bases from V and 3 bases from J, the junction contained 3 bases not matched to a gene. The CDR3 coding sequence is TGCGCCAGCAGCCAAGACAGGGCTAATGAAAAACTGTTTTTT. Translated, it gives CASSQDRANEKLFF.

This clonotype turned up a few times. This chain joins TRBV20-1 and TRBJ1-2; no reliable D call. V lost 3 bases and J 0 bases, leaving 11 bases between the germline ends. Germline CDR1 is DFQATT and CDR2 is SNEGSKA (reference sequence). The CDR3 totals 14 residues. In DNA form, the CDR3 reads TGCAGTGCTAGTCGGGATGTTACTAACTATGGCTACACCTTC. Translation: CSASRDVTNYGYTF.

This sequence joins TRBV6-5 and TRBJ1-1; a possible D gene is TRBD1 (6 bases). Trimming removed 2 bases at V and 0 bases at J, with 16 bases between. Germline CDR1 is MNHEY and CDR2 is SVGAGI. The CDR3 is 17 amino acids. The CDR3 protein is CASSYRGRTGMNTEAFF. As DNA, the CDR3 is TGTGCCAGCAGTTACAGGGGGAGGACCGGTATGAACACTGAAGCTTTCTTT.

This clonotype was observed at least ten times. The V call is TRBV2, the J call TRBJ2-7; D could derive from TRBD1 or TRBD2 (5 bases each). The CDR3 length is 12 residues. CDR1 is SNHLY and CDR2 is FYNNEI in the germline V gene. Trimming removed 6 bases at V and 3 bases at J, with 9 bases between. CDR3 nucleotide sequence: TGTGCCAGCAGCCGGGACCTCTACGAGCAGTACTTC. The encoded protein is CASSRDLYEQYF.

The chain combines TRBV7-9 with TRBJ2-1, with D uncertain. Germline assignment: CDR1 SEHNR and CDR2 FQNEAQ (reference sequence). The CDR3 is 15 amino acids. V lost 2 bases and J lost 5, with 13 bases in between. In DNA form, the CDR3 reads TGTGCCAGCAGCTTATTCCCGGGCCTCAACAATGAGCAGTTCTTC. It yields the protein CASSLFPGLNNEQFF.

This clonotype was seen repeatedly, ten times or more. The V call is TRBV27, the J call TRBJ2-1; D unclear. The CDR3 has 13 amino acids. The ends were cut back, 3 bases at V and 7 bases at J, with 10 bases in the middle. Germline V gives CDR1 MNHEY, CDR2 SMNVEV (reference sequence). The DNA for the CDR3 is TGTGCCAGCAGTTTCGGTCCTGGGAATGAGCAGTTCTTC. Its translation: CASSFGPGNEQFF.

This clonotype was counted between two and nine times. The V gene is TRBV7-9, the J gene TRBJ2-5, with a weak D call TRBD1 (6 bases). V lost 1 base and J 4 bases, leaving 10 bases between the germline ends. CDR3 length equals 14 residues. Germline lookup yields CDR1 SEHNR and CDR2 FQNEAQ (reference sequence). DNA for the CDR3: TGTGCCAGCAGCTTAGGACAGGTGGGAGAGACCCAGTACTTC. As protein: CASSLGQVGETQYF.

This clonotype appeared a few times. CDR3 coding DNA: TGTGCCAGCAGCCAGCTCCGAGCGGGAGGGCCGAATGAGCAGTTCTTC. Encoded protein: CASSQLRAGGPNEQFF. The V call is TRBV4-2, the J call TRBJ2-1; 10 bases are shared with TRBD2. The CDR3 sequence is 16 residues long. CDR1 LGHNA and CDR2 YNFKEQ come from the germline V gene. V lost 3 bases, J lost 7 bases, and 9 bases stayed unmatched.

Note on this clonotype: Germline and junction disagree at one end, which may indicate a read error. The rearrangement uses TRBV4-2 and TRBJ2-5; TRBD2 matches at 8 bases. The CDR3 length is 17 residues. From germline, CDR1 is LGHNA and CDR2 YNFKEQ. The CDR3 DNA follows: TGTGTCAGCAGCCAAGATGAGTCTAGCGGGCACCAAGAGACCCAGTACTTC. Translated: CVSSQDESSGHQETQYF.

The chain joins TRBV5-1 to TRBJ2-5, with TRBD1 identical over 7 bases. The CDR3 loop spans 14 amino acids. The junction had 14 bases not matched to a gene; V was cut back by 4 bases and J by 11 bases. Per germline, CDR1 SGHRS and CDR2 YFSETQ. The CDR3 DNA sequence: TGCGCCAGCAGCCGACTCACAGGGGTCGATGAGCAGTACTTC. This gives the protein CASSRLTGVDEQYF.

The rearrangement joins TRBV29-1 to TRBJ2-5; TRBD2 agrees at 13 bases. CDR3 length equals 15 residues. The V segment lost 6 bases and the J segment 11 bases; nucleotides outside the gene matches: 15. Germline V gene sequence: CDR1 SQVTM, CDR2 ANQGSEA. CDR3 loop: CSVRLAGGGDNEQYF. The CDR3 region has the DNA TGCAGCGTAAGACTAGCGGGAGGTGGAGACAATGAGCAGTACTTC.